These 8 T cell receptor beta chains were sequenced from one sample in a study of response to subunit inactivated influenza vaccine. TCRdb re-called the RT-PCR reads through MiXCR, storing one row per CDR3 protein. The table lists about 700,000 distinct CDR3 sequences, approximately 13% of them singletons, with approximately 6.5% in the top ten. The sample consisted of PBMCs from blood, taken about 14 days before vaccination. The receptors stem from a man aged 50-60 years who received an inactivated influenza vaccine.

The table lists this clonotype with a few counts. J is TRBJ2-5 and V is TRBV12-3 or TRBV12-4; 10 bases are shared with TRBD2. J gave up 1 base and V 1 base, and 3 bases lay outside the gene matches. The CDR3 runs 16 residues. The CDR3 sequence: CASSLVSGGIQETQYF. The DNA for the CDR3 is TGTGCCAGCAGTTTAGTTAGCGGGGGGATCCAAGAGACCCAGTACTTC.

V is TRBV29-1 and J is TRBJ2-7, with D tentatively TRBD2 (6 bases). The CDR3 has 14 amino acids. Germline V gives CDR1 SQVTM, CDR2 ANQGSEA. Trimming left V 4 bases short and J 2 bases short, with 15 bases between. CDR3 loop: CSVVGGLRTYEQYF. As DNA, the CDR3 is TGCAGCGTTGTCGGGGGACTTCGGACCTACGAGCAGTACTTC.

The chain employs TRBV7-2 and TRBJ2-7; 10 nucleotides match TRBD1. The junction had 9 bases not matched to a gene; V was cut back by 5 bases and J by 2 bases. CDR3 length: 16 amino acids. Germline assignment: CDR1 SGHTA and CDR2 FQGNSA. CDR3 nucleotide sequence: TGTGCCAGCAGCCCCCGGGACAGGGGTACAACCTACGAGCAGTACTTC. Residues: CASSPRDRGTTYEQYF. Full variable domain (outside the CDR3, taken from reference TRBV7-2 and TRBJ2-7): GAGVSQSPSNKVTEKGKDVELRCDPISGHTALYWYRQSLGQGLEFLIYFQGNSAPDKSGLPSDRFSAERTGGSVSTLTIQRTQQEDSAVYLCASSPRDRGTTYEQYFGPGTRLTVT.

The J gene is TRBJ1-2, the V gene TRBV10-3; 10 bases fit TRBD1. This CDR3 is 15 amino acids long. The V gene's germline CDR1 is ENHRY and CDR2 SYGVKD. V was pared by 3 bases and J by 4 bases, with 5 bases of the junction left unmatched. The CDR3 coding sequence is TGTGCCATCAGTGACCGGGACAGGGGCATCTATGGCTACACCTTC. Amino acid sequence: CAISDRDRGIYGYTF.

V and J are TRBV7-9 and TRBJ2-3; possible D gene TRBD1, 5 bases. Deletions cut 5 bases from V and 6 bases from J, with 12 bases between. The CDR3 extends over 13 amino acids. In germline, CDR1 is SEHNR, CDR2 FQNEAQ (reference sequence). The CDR3 DNA reads TGTGCCAGCAGCACAGGATTGTCCGATACGCAGTATTTT. Translating gives CASSTGLSDTQYF.

The rearrangement uses TRBV13 and TRBJ1-2; D is possibly TRBD1 (5 bases). Germline CDR1 and CDR2: PRHDT and FYEKMQ (reference sequence). The CDR3 runs to 17 residues. Trimming stripped 0 bases from V and 8 bases from J, with 22 bases between. CDR3 protein: CASSLGTAWTPIVGYTF. The CDR3 DNA sequence: TGTGCCAGCAGCTTAGGCACCGCATGGACACCCATAGTCGGCTACACCTTC.

This clonotype was observed a few times. V is TRBV14 and J is TRBJ2-1; D is perhaps TRBD1 or TRBD2 (5 bases each). Per germline, CDR1 SGHDN and CDR2 FVKESK. CDR3 length: 15 residues. Trimming left V 4 bases short and J 3 bases short, with 13 bases between. CDR3 nucleotide sequence: TGTGCCAGCAGCCGCTGGGACGGCATCTACAATGAGCAGTTCTTC. Translating gives CASSRWDGIYNEQFF.

This clonotype was seen repeatedly, ten times or more. J is TRBJ1-2 and V is TRBV12-3 or TRBV12-4, with 8 positions matching TRBD1. The V gene end was trimmed by 4 bases and the J gene end by 6 bases; junction bases not matched to a gene: 4. This CDR3 region has 13 residues. For the CDR3, the DNA is TGTGCCAGCAGTTGGGGGACAGGCGATGGCTACACCTTC. Translating gives CASSWGTGDGYTF.